The 13 T cell receptor beta chains given below trace back to one sample, sequenced in a study of cytomegalovirus exposure and HLA in healthy donors. Vbeta (60) and Jbeta (13) primers were used in the PCR. Libraries were prepared by immunoSEQ multiplex PCR; TCRdb keeps only in-frame clonotypes and omits some of them. The sample holds some 190,000 clones; around 80% are singletons and the top ten take approximately 2.4%. The sequencing input was PBMCs. These receptor sequences come from a male donor in good health and CMV-seronegative.

J is TRBJ2-7 and V is TRBV28; weak D call: TRBD1 (5 bases). The CDR3 has 14 amino acids. Trimming removed 2 bases from V and 3 bases from J, with 11 bases in between. Germline V CDR1 and CDR2: MDHEN, SYDVKM. Written as DNA, the CDR3 is TGTGCCAGCAGTTTAGGAGTCAGGGTCTACGAGCAGTACTTC. Its translation: CASSLGVRVYEQYF.

This clone has just one count. The gene calls are TRBV5-1 and TRBJ2-2, with a tentative D call TRBD1 (5 bases). V was cut by 4 bases and J by 1 base, with 11 bases left in between. CDR1 SGHRS and CDR2 YFSETQ come from the germline V gene. The CDR3 has 15 amino acids. This CDR3 is CASSMDIRNTGELFF. DNA of the CDR3: TGCGCCAGCAGCATGGACATCCGGAACACCGGGGAGCTGTTTTTT.

The chain uses TRBV29-1 and TRBJ2-1; 8 bases agree with TRBD2. This CDR3 has 13 residues. V dropped 3 bases and J dropped 4; count of bases not matched to a gene: 2. Germline lookup yields CDR1 SQVTM and CDR2 ANQGSEA. Written as DNA, the CDR3 is TGCAGCGTTGACGGGGGGGAATACAATGAGCAGTTCTTC. Translating it yields CSVDGGEYNEQFF.

This clone was recorded a few times. CDR3 coding DNA: TGTGCCAGCAGGTTCGTGGGAGGGGACTACGAGCAGTACTTC. It codes for CASRFVGGDYEQYF. This chain uses TRBV6-6 with TRBJ2-7; 7 positions agree with TRBD2. The trim removed 6 bases at V and 3 bases at J, leaving 8 bases unmatched. CDR1 MNHNY and CDR2 SVGAGI come from the germline V gene (reference sequence). The length of the CDR3 is 14 residues.

This clone was counted only a few times. This chain links TRBV23-1 with TRBJ2-2, with D uncertain. TRBV23-1 is labeled an ORF, and its function is uncertain. This CDR3 has 12 amino acids. Trimming took 6 bases from V and 5 from J, leaving 7 bases between them. The CDR3 DNA sequence: TGCGCCAGCAGGGGCGAAACCGGGGAGCTGTTTTTT. Protein product: CASRGETGELFF.

The CDR3 DNA sequence: TGTGCCAGCAGCTTATTGGCGGGCATGAACACCGGGGAGCTGTTTTTT. Its protein product is CASSLLAGMNTGELFF. This chain joins TRBV11-3 and TRBJ2-2; weak D call: TRBD2 (5 bases). V lost 2 bases, J lost 1 base, and 11 bases lay in between. The CDR3 is made up of 16 amino acids. The germline gives CDR1 SGHNT, CDR2 YENEEA.

This clone was seen a few times. V usage is TRBV4-3 and J usage is TRBJ2-3; TRBD1 matches at 9 bases. The CDR3 spans 16 residues. The germline V gene encodes CDR1 LGHNA and CDR2 YSLEER. V shed 5 bases, J shed 3 bases, and the junction held 9 bases outside the gene matches. The CDR3 sequence is CASSLRTGEPTDTQYF. The CDR3, as DNA: TGCGCCAGCAGCTTACGGACAGGGGAGCCAACAGATACGCAGTATTTT.

V gene TRBV5-1 combines with J gene TRBJ2-2, with 10 bases fitting TRBD2. The V gene end was trimmed by 4 bases and the J gene end by 5 bases; junction bases not matched to a gene: 8. CDR3 length equals 16 residues. The germline V gene encodes CDR1 SGHRS and CDR2 YFSETQ. CDR3: CASSDSLAGATGELFF. CDR3 sequence (DNA): TGCGCCAGCAGCGATTCCCTAGCGGGAGCAACCGGGGAGCTGTTTTTT.

The chain links TRBV14 to TRBJ1-6; the D is unclear. Germline loops: CDR1 SGHDN, CDR2 FVKESK. Trimming removed 4 bases at V and 7 bases at J, with 11 bases between. The CDR3 runs to 14 residues. The CDR3 sequence: CASSLGVANSPLHF. For the CDR3, the DNA is TGTGCCAGCAGCCTCGGGGTAGCCAATTCACCCCTCCACTTT.

This clone was found once. The chain recombines TRBV11-2 with TRBJ2-7; 7 nucleotides match TRBD1. The CDR3 runs to 13 residues. The J segment lost 3 bases and the V segment lost 1 base, leaving 0 bases of the junction unmatched. From germline, CDR1 is SGHAT and CDR2 FQNNGV. In nucleotides, the CDR3 is TGTGCCAGCAGCTTAGGGACAGGCTACGAGCAGTACTTC. Protein sequence: CASSLGTGYEQYF.

The genes are TRBV29-1 and TRBJ1-1, with D perhaps TRBD1 (5 bases). CDR3 length equals 14 residues. Trimming took off 4 bases at V and 0 bases at J, with 12 bases between the two ends. Germline V gene sequence: CDR1 SQVTM, CDR2 ANQGSEA. The chain's CDR3 is CSVVRGGVNTEAFF. Here the CDR3 DNA reads TGCAGCGTTGTAAGGGGAGGTGTGAACACTGAAGCTTTCTTT. Variable domain in full (rest from reference TRBV29-1 and TRBJ1-1): SAVISQKPSRDICQRGTSLTIQCQVDSQVTMMFWYRQQPGQSLTLIATANQGSEATYESGFVIDKFPISRPNLTFSTLTVSNMSPEDSSIYLCSVVRGGVNTEAFFGQGTRLTVV.

V is TRBV4-3 and J is TRBJ2-3; tentative D call: TRBD2 (7 bases). CDR1 and CDR2 (germline): LGHNA, YSLEER. V gave up 5 bases and J gave up 5 bases, with 17 bases separating them. The CDR3 has 15 residues. In nucleotides, the CDR3 is TGCGCCAGCAGCGGAAGTCGGGGGGCGGGAGATACGCAGTATTTT. It is translated as CASSGSRGAGDTQYF.

This chain uses TRBV4-3 with TRBJ1-5; TRBD1 might be the D (5 bases). V lost 3 bases to trimming and J lost 6 bases, with 15 bases between them. Per germline, CDR1 LGHNA and CDR2 YSLEER. The CDR3 runs to 15 residues. The CDR3, as DNA: TGCGCCAGCAGCCAGAGGACCGGGGGGAGTCAGCCCCAGCATTTT. Protein: CASSQRTGGSQPQHF.